The T cell receptor beta chain described here comes from a study of OX40 agonist ivuxolimab in advanced cancers. The repertoire was sequenced with immunoSEQ multiplex PCR; TCRdb's copy has only in-frame clones and lacks some. The table shows over 60,000 clones, with roughly 80% occurring only once. The junction had 16 bases not matched to a gene; V was cut back by 5 bases and J by 7 bases. The CDR3 covers 17 residues. Germline V gives CDR1 SGHNT, CDR2 YYREEE (reference sequence). The origin of this receptor is an adult with an advanced solid tumor such as melanoma, head and neck, liver or kidney cancer. The source material was CD4+ or CD8+ T cells sorted from blood, sampled in a trial of the OX40 agonist ivuxolimab. V and J are TRBV5-4 and TRBJ2-1; 9 bases line up with TRBD2. CDR3 coding DNA: TGTGCCAGCAGTCCCGCTGAGCGCGGGGGGGCCGGAAATGAGCAGTTCTTC. Encoded protein: CASSPAERGGAGNEQFF.